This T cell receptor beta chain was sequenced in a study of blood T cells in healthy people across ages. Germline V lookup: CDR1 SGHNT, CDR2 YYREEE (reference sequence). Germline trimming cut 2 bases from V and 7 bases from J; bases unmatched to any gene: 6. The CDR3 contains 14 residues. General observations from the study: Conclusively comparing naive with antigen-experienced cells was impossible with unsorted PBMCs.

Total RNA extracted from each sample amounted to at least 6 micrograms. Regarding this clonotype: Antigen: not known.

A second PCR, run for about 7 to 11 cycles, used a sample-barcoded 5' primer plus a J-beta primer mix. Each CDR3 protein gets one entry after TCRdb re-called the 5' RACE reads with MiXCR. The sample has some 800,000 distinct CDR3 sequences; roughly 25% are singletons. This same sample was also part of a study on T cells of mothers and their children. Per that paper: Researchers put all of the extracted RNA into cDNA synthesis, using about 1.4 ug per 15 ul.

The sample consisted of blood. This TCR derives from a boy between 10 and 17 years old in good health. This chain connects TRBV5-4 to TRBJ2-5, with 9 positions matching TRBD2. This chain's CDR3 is CASSFASGEATQYF. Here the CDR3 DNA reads TGTGCCAGCAGCTTCGCTAGCGGGGAGGCGACCCAGTACTTC. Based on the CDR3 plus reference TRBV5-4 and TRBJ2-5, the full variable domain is ETGVTQSPTHLIKTRGQQVTLRCSSQSGHNTVSWYQQALGQGPQFIFQYYREEENGRGNFPPRFSGLQFPNYSSELNVNALELDDSALYLCASSFASGEATQYFGPGTRLLVL.